What follows is one T cell receptor beta chain and its context. This clone was recorded only once. There is no known antigen for this receptor. The record has no base qualities; no much larger clone is one base away. These data come from a study of T cell changes during pregnancy in multiple sclerosis (dated by TCRdb to between 2018 and 2020). At the level of the whole study: The study looked at changes in the T cell repertoire across pregnancy in women with multiple sclerosis.

CDR1 is given as SGHNT and CDR2 as YYREEE, both from the germline V gene (reference sequence). The junction carries 13 bases between V and J, which are trimmed by 0 bases and 10 bases respectively. From the cysteine up to the phenylalanine, the CDR3 has a length of 13 residues. Of the read, only the CDR3 DNA is kept; its 39 bases are in frame from base 1. Library preparation used the immunoSEQ multiplex PCR assay. TCRdb limited this immuneACCESS table to in-frame rearrangements with V and J called. A share of clones is missing; checked studies link under half to unresolved V genes, and the rest is unexplained. The sample data list tens of thousands of clones, and more than 80% of these were observed just once. The ten largest clones take up 0.65% to 0.9% of the sample.

This sequence uses TRBV5-4 and TRBJ1-1, with no reliable assignment of the D segment. The sequence was obtained from a female donor with multiple sclerosis, enrolled in a pregnancy study. The specimen was CD4+ T cells from peripheral blood mononuclear cells, collected before pregnancy. The DNA sequence is given as TGTGCCAGCAGCTTGGGGGTAGGGAGTGGAGCTTTCTTT. Its protein is CASSLGVGSGAFF. With all but the CDR3 taken from the reference TRBV5-4 and TRBJ1-1 genes, the full variable domain is: ETGVTQSPTHLIKTRGQQVTLRCSSQSGHNTVSWYQQALGQGPQFIFQYYREEENGRGNFPPRFSGLQFPNYSSELNVNALELDDSALYLCASSLGVGSGAFFGQGTRLTVV.